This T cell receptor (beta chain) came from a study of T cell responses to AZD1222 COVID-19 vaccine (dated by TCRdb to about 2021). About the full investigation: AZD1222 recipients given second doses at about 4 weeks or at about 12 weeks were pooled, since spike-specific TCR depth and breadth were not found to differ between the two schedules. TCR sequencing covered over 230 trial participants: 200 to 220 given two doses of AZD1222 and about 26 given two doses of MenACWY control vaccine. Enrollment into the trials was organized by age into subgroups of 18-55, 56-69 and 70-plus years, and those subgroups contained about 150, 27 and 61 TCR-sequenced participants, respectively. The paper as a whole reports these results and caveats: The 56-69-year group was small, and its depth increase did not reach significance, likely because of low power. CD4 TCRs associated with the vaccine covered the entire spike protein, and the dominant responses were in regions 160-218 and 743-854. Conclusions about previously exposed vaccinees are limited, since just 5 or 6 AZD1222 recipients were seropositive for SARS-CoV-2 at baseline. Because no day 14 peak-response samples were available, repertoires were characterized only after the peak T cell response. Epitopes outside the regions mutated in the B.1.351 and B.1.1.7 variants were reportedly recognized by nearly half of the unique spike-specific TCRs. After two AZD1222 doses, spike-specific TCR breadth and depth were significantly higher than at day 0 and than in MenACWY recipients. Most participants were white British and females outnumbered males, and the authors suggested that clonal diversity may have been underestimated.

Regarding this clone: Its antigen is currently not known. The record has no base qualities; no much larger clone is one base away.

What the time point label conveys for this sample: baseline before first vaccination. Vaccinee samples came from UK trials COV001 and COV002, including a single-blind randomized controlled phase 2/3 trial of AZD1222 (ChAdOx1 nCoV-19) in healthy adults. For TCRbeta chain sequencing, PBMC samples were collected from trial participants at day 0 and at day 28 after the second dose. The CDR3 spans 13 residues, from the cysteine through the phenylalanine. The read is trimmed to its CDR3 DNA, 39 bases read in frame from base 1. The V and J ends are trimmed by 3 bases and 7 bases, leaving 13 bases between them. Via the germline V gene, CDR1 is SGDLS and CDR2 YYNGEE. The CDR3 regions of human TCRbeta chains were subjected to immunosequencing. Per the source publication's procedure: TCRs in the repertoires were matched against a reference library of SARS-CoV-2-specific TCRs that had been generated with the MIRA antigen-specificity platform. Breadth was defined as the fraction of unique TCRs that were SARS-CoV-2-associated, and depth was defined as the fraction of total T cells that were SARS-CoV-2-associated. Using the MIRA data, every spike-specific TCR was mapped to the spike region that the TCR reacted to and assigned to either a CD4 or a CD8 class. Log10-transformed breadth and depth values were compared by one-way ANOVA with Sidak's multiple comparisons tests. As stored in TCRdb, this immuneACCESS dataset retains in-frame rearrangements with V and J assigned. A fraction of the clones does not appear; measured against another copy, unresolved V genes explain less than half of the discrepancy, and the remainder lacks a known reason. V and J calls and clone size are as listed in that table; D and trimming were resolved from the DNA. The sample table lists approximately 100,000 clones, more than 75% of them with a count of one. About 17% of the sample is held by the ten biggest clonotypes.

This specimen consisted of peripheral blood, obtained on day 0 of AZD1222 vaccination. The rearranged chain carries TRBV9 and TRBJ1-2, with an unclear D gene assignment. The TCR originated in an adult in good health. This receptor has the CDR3 CASSGNNHGGYTF. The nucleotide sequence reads TGTGCCAGCAGCGGAAACAACCACGGTGGCTACACCTTC. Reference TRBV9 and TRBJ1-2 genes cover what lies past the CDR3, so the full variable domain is DSGVTQTPKHLITATGQRVTLRCSPRSGDLSVYWYQQSLDQGLQFLIQYYNGEERAKGNILERFSAQQFPDLHSELNLSSLELGDSALYFCASSGNNHGGYTFGSGTRLTVV.